This T cell receptor beta chain is drawn from a study of T cell changes during pregnancy in multiple sclerosis. This clone has only one observation. In germline, CDR1 is SNHLY, CDR2 FYNNEI. The CDR3 totals 15 residues. Trimming cost V 7 bases and J 4 bases; bases outside gene matches: 10. Method: immunoSEQ multiplex PCR; TCRdb's copy keeps in-frame clones and lacks some. The repertoire holds over 55,000 clones, with 93% as singletons. The origin of this receptor is a female donor with multiple sclerosis, enrolled in a pregnancy study. The V call is TRBV2, the J call TRBJ2-1; 7 bases match TRBD2. The source was peripheral blood, collected after pregnancy. In DNA, the CDR3 is TGTGCCAGCACGCTCGGGGCTAGCGGTTACAATGAGCAGTTCTTC. Its translation is CASTLGASGYNEQFF.